This T cell receptor beta chain comes out of a study of T cell responses to AZD1222 COVID-19 vaccine. Some second doses came at about 4 weeks and others at about 12 weeks; these were pooled. Findings of the study overall: Repertoire collection took place solely once the T cell response had peaked. Females made up more of the donors, who were largely white British, and clonal diversity may have come out too low. Spike-specific TCR breadth rose after two AZD1222 doses, and depth rose as well.

This clone showed up just once. The antigen remains undetermined. Between the trimmed V and J ends, which lost 0 bases and 4 bases, there was a span of 19 bases. The CDR3 runs 17 residues. CDR1 is LGHDT and CDR2 is YNNKEL in the germline V gene (reference sequence). TCRdb's copy holds only in-frame clones and misses some; the assay was immunoSEQ multiplex PCR. The data contain about 180,000 clones, 94% of them seen just once; the ten biggest clones take up about 1.5%. Sequenced here: peripheral blood, sampled 28 days after the second AZD1222 dose. The chain recombines TRBV3-1 (or the pseudogene TRBV3-2) with TRBJ2-7, with D perhaps matching TRBD2 (6 bases). The source of this sequence is an adult who received the AZD1222 COVID-19 vaccine. This CDR3 is CASSQDRFGGPLYEQYF. The CDR3 DNA reads TGTGCCAGCAGCCAAGATCGGTTCGGGGGACCGCTATACGAGCAGTACTTC.